This T cell receptor (beta chain) was identified during a study of T-cell memory formation after mild COVID-19. Study-level background: Clusters were largely donor specific.

Comment on this clonotype: Its antigen remains unknown.

The CDR3 is 10 amino acids. Germline values: CDR1 SQVTM, CDR2 ANQGSEA. V lost 5 bases and J 10 bases, leaving 11 bases between the germline ends. The TCR alpha and TCR beta cDNA libraries, bearing sample barcodes and UMIs, were generated by 5'RACE using constant-segment primers. A single record per CDR3 protein comes from TCRdb applying MiXCR to the 5' RACE reads. The sample shows around 450,000 distinct CDR3 sequences, 20% of them seen only once. Study-level results: Some responding clones appeared in pre-infection memory, suggesting cross-reactive memory joined. From day 15 to 85, contracting clones were balanced between CD4 and CD8, whereas later expanders leaned toward CD4+.

The rearrangement uses TRBV29-1 and TRBJ1-1; D remains ambiguous. Sequenced sample: PBMCs or a T cell subset sorted from them (not recorded which). This TCR was recovered from an adult woman who had mild COVID-19 (a few samples of this study predate the infection). Cell type and time point are not known. This CDR3 is CSVTDVRAFF. The DNA for the CDR3 is TGCAGCGTTACGGACGTAAGAGCTTTCTTT.